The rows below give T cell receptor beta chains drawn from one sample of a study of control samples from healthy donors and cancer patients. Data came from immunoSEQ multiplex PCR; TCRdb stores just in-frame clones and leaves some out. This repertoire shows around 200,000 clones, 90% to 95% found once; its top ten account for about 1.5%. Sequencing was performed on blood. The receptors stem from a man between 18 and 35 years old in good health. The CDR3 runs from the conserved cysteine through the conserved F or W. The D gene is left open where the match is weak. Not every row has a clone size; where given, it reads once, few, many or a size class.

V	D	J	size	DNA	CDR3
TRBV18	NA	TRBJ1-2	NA	TGTGCCAGCTCCCTAACCCCGACCGGTGGCTACACCTTC	CASSLTPTGGYTF
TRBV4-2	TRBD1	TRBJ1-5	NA	TGTGCCAGCAGCCAAGACAACAGGGGAGGCAATCAGCCCCAGCATTTT	CASSQDNRGGNQPQHF
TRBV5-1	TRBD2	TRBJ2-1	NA	TGCGCCAGCAGCTTGTGGTCGCGGGGGGGCAAAAACAATGAGCAGTTCTTC	CASSLWSRGGKNNEQFF
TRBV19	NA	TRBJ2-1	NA	TGTGCCAGTAGTCACGGGACTTTGCGCAATGAGCAGTTCTTC	CASSHGTLRNEQFF
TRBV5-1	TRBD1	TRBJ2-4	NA	TGCGCCAGCAGCTTCTTCACAGGGGTAGCCAAAAACATTCAGTACTTC	CASSFFTGVAKNIQYF
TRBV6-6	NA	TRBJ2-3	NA	TGTGCCAGCAGTCTCGGGACATCCGGCGGCACAGATACGCAGTATTTT	CASSLGTSGGTDTQYF
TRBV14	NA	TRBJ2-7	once	TGTGCCAGCAGCCCGTATACTTATAAGGAGGTCTACGAGCAGTACTTC	CASSPYTYKEVYEQYF
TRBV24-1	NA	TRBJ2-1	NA	TGTGCCACCAGTGATCCTCCTCGGGACGGGAACAATGAGCAGTTCTTC	CATSDPPRDGNNEQFF
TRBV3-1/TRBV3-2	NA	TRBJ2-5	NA	TGTGCCAGCAGAAACACTCCCAGGGGATTGGAGACCCAGTACTTC	CASRNTPRGLETQYF
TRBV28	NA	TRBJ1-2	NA	TGTGCCAGCGGTAGGAACGGCAACTATGGCTACACCTTC	CASGRNGNYGYTF
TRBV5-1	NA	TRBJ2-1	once	TGCGCCAGCAGCATAACCCGACTAATCAATGAGCAGTTCTTC	CASSITRLINEQFF
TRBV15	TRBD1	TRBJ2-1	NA	TGTGCCACCAGCAGAGATAGGGACAGGCGGTACAATGAGCAGTTCTTC	CATSRDRDRRYNEQFF
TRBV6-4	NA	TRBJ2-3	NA	TGTGCCAGCAGTGAATCTCAGGGCGTAAAGGTGCAGTATTTT	CASSESQGVKVQYF
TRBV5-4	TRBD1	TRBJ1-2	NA	TGTGCCAGCAGCTTGCCGGGACAGGGGACTTCTAACTATGGCTACACCTTC	CASSLPGQGTSNYGYTF
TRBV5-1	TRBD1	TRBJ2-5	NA	TGCGCCAGCAGCTTGGGGACAGGAGTAGAGACCCAGTACTTC	CASSLGTGVETQYF
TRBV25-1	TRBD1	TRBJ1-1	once	TGTGCCAGCAGTGGGCCTTTTCAGGGGGCTCTTAGTGGGACTGAAGCTTTCTTT	CASSGPFQGALSGTEAFF
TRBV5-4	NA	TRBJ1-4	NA	TGTGCCAGCAGCTTGTTCGCTTCGGGAGATGAAAAACTGTTTTTT	CASSLFASGDEKLFF
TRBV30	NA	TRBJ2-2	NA	TGTGCCTGGAGCCTCAGTGGCACCGGGGAGCTGTTTTTT	CAWSLSGTGELFF
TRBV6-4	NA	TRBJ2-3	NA	TGTGCCAGCAGGAGGAACGGGGGAACAGATACGCAGTATTTT	CASRRNGGTDTQYF
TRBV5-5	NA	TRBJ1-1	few	TGTGCCAGCGCTATAATAGGGATGGCGAACACTGAAGCTTTCTTT	CASAIIGMANTEAFF
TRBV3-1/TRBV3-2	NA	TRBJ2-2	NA	TGTGCCAGCAGCCAAGAGGGTATAACGAACACCGGGGAGCTGTTTTTT	CASSQEGITNTGELFF
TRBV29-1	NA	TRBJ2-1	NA	TGCAGCGTCGTCAGGGTTTCTCCCTCCTACAATGAGCAGTTCTTC	CSVVRVSPSYNEQFF
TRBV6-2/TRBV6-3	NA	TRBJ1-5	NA	TGTGCCAGCAGTTACAGTCTGGAGGGGATAAGGGTACAGGCCCAGCATTTT	CASSYSLEGIRVQAQHF
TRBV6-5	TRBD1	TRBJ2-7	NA	TGTGCCAGCAGGAGGGGACAGGGGACCTACGAGCAGTACTTC	CASRRGQGTYEQYF